This TCR beta chain was observed in a study of tumor-infiltrating lymphocytes in primary liver carcinoma. Across the study: Male and female patients aged 30 to 69 years made up the cohort.

Note on this clonotype: Antigen specificity is unknown. The germline gene is not matched at one end of the junction; a read error may be the cause.

Germline DNA was also extracted, and blood RNA derived from unsorted whole blood. Sampling before surgery obtained about 3.9 milliliters of peripheral blood. Study-level results: Researchers found tumor-adjacent and tumor-blood pairs overlapped less than tumor region pairs.

Total RNA amounting to around 450 ng was the source from which TCR beta cDNA was made with a constant-region primer. Amplification in three nested multiplex PCR rounds with slightly modified ARM-PCR gave rise to TCR beta libraries. TCRdb itself ran the multiplex PCR reads through MiXCR, one entry per CDR3 protein. The data show more than 150,000 distinct CDR3 sequences, about 55% seen once. The receptor's source is a man in his forties with primary liver carcinoma and hepatitis B virus infection. Sequencing was done on a sample of peripheral blood.

The DNA of the CDR3 is TGTGTCAGCAGCCCCAATCCGTCCGGGAAAAACATTCAGTACTTC. Its translation: CVSSPNPSGKNIQYF. The V gene is TRBV7-8, the J gene TRBJ2-4; D call uncertain. The germline CDR1 and CDR2 sequences are SGHVS and FQNEAQ. This CDR3 is 15 amino acids long.